The text below deals with one TCR beta chain. Its target is not known. Germline lookup yields CDR1 MNHNS and CDR2 SASEGT. CDR3 length: 15 amino acids. The ends were cut back, 1 base at V and 2 bases at J, with 10 bases in the middle. The sample belongs to a study of T cells in Graves' hyperthyroidism and ophthalmopathy. Whole-study context: The authors collected peripheral blood at initial diagnosis, before any treatment.

Researchers amplified the TCR beta CDR3 regions from RNA transcripts. During a first-round RT-PCR of the TCR CDR3, the HTBI primer set was used. TCRdb ran MiXCR on the multiplex PCR reads and lists one entry per CDR3 protein. The table shows about 400,000 distinct CDR3 sequences, with about 15% occurring only once. Lactation, pregnancy, other autoimmune disease or uncontrolled infection excluded patients. The authors obtained PBMCs from over 7.5 ml of fresh peripheral blood. Overall study results and limits: The model's output predicted ophthalmopathy at a median of around 6.9 months prior to onset.

The chain recombines TRBV6-1 with TRBJ2-3, with D possibly matching TRBD1 (6 bases). Material for sequencing was blood. This sequence was found in a woman aged 18-30 years with Graves' hyperthyroidism. CDR3 DNA sequence: TGTGCCAGCAGTGAAGAACAGGGAAACACAGATACGCAGTATTTT. Translating it yields CASSEEQGNTDTQYF.